This paragraph covers one T cell receptor beta chain sequence. Its matching antigen is unknown. The length of the CDR3 is 14 residues. The ends were cut back, 5 bases at V and 2 bases at J, with 12 bases in the middle. Construction of TCR beta libraries relied on iRepertoire HTBI primers and on Arm-PCR targeting CDR3 regions. TCRdb used MiXCR to reprocess the multiplex PCR reads, holding one entry per CDR3 protein. Among approximately 470,000 distinct CDR3 sequences listed, about 16% were seen once. The sample is drawn from a study of regulatory T cells in long-lasting Graves disease. Study results and limitations: Persistent disease showed a preference for TRBV28, TRBJ1-2 and TRBJ2-5.

Time point of the sample: newly diagnosed GD, antithyroid drugs for less than 3 months. Generation of the TCR library employed RNA extracted from PBMCs. These sequences were also reported in another study, on T cells in Graves' hyperthyroidism and ophthalmopathy. That source adds: The majority of expanded thyroid clonotypes above 0.001 also appeared in blood.

Sequences were derived from peripheral blood mononuclear cells (PBMCs), sampled at new diagnosis, from a patient treated with antithyroid drugs. This chain connects TRBV12-3 or TRBV12-4 to TRBJ1-2, with D uncertain. This sequence was found in a man aged 40-49 years with Graves disease. The DNA for the CDR3 is TGTGCCAGCAGTCTAAAGCTGGAAAACTATGGCTACACCTTC. Residues: CASSLKLENYGYTF.